The 6 T cell receptor beta chains listed next were all sequenced from one sample in a study of cytomegalovirus exposure and HLA in healthy donors. The PCR contained 60 Vbeta and 13 Jbeta primers. Clones were sequenced by immunoSEQ multiplex PCR, and TCRdb holds only the in-frame ones, with some missing. This table has approximately 95,000 clones, 65% to 90% appearing once. The sequenced material came from PBMCs. Receptors originate from a woman between 65 and 79 years old in good health and CMV-seropositive.

The V call is TRBV5-8, the J call TRBJ2-7, with D tentatively TRBD2 (5 bases). Germline CDR1 SGHTS, CDR2 YDEGEE. This CDR3 has 15 residues. V lost 4 bases, J lost 0 bases, and 14 bases lay in between. The CDR3 DNA is TGTGCCAGCAGCCCGGGAAGGTTAGACTCCTACGAGCAGTACTTC. Residues: CASSPGRLDSYEQYF.

The rearrangement joins TRBV9 to TRBJ2-2; D call uncertain. The CDR3 totals 17 residues. Germline loops: CDR1 SGDLS, CDR2 YYNGEE. V was clipped by 0 bases and J by 0 bases, with 12 bases between them. The chain's CDR3 is CASSVAWYSSNTGELFF. The CDR3 nucleotides read TGTGCCAGCAGCGTAGCTTGGTACAGTTCGAACACCGGGGAGCTGTTTTTT.

This rearrangement joins TRBV21-1 to TRBJ1-5; the table's D call of TRBD1 was not tested on the DNA. TRBV21-1 is a documented pseudogene. The CDR3 length is 14 residues. CDR3: CASSKGTVNQPQHF. Written as DNA, the CDR3 is TGTGCCAGCAGCAAGGGGACAGTGAATCAGCCCCAGCATTTT.

The rearrangement uses TRBV30 and TRBJ2-1; 8 positions match TRBD2. From germline, CDR1 is GTSNPN and CDR2 SVGIG (reference sequence). Germline trimming cut 2 bases from V and 3 bases from J; bases unmatched to any gene: 3. The CDR3 runs to 14 residues. The CDR3 DNA is TGTGCCTGGAGTAGACTAGCGTTCTACAATGAGCAGTTCTTC. Its translation: CAWSRLAFYNEQFF.

The chain recombines TRBV11-2 with TRBJ2-1; a weak D match, TRBD2 (6 bases). The CDR3 extends over 16 amino acids. V lost 5 bases, J lost 7 bases, and 21 bases lay in between. The germline CDR1 and CDR2 sequences are SGHAT and FQNNGV. CDR3 amino acids: CASSRGSGVRFNEQFF. DNA for the CDR3: TGTGCCAGCAGCCGTGGGTCGGGGGTCCGGTTTAATGAGCAGTTCTTC.

The gene calls are TRBV11-1 and TRBJ2-4; D remains ambiguous. Trimming stripped 1 base from V and 3 bases from J, with 10 bases between. Germline V gives CDR1 SGHAT, CDR2 FQDESV (reference sequence). The CDR3 contains 15 residues. Here the CDR3 DNA reads TGTGCCAGCAGCTTAGGGCGGAGCTACAAAAACATTCAGTACTTC. Its translation is CASSLGRSYKNIQYF.